The present T cell receptor (beta chain) was sequenced within a study of T cells in Graves' hyperthyroidism and ophthalmopathy. Study results and caveats: Among thyroid clonotypes expanded above 0.001, most also appeared in blood. Ophthalmopathy was told apart from stable hyperthyroidism by a 13 V-J model.

Clinicians diagnosed patients from clinical symptoms, serum thyroxine and TRAb, thyroid ultrasound and orbital computed tomography. The PBMCs were taken from more than 8 ml of fresh peripheral blood. Using RNA transcripts as the source, TCR beta CDR3 regions were amplified. First-round RT-PCR with HTBI primers amplified the TCR CDR3 region. Using its own MiXCR run on the multiplex PCR reads, TCRdb lists one record per CDR3 protein. The table lists approximately 300,000 distinct CDR3 sequences, around 15% of them singletons. With respect to this clonotype: The antigen is undetermined.

The sequencing sample was made of blood. This TCR was recovered from an older woman with Graves' ophthalmopathy.

The DNA for the CDR3 is TGTGCCAGCAGCTCCAACCGGGACAGGGGGCTTACCTATGGCTACACCTTC. As protein: CASSSNRDRGLTYGYTF. The gene calls are TRBV13 and TRBJ1-2; TRBD1 matches 12 bases. V gave up 4 bases and J gave up 4 bases; unmatched junction bases: 10. Germline V gives CDR1 PRHDT, CDR2 FYEKMQ (reference sequence). CDR3 length: 17 residues.